The clone carrying this TCR beta chain showed up many times. As yet, its antigen is unknown. Produced via immunoSEQ multiplex PCR; TCRdb's table is partial and in-frame only. The sample lists 150,000 to 190,000 clones; 75% to 90% were seen once. The entry originates in a study of T cell responses to AZD1222 COVID-19 vaccine. Study results and limitations: Baseline seropositivity occurred in only a handful of AZD1222 recipients. Nearly half of spike-specific TCRs reportedly target variant regions that are unmutated in the B.1.351 and B.1.1.7 variants.

The CDR3 contains 15 residues. Germline V gene data show CDR1 as KGHSY and CDR2 as FQNENV. Trimming left V 2 bases short and J 8 bases short, with 16 bases between. This chain uses TRBV16 with TRBJ1-5, with TRBD1 as a possible D gene (6 bases). The starting material was peripheral blood, obtained 28 days after the second AZD1222 dose. This receptor was obtained from an adult who received the AZD1222 COVID-19 vaccine. CDR3 nucleotides: TGTGCCAGCAGCCAAGATTCTGGGGGCTGGGAGCCCCAGCATTTT. Its translation is CASSQDSGGWEPQHF.